This TCR beta chain was obtained from a study of T cell repertoires in cytomegalovirus infection. As concerns this clonotype: Its antigen is unknown.

In TCRdb, the reads were re-called with MiXCR into one record per CDR3 protein. The sample includes about half a million distinct CDR3 sequences, roughly 34% of them seen just once. Findings of the study overall: HLA-C-restricted CMV-specific TCR beta clonotypes prevailed in the ex vivo response.

V gave up 0 bases and J gave up 2 bases, with 17 bases separating them. The CDR3 extends over 17 amino acids. Germline V gene sequence: CDR1 MGHRA, CDR2 YSYEKL. The V call is TRBV4-1, the J call TRBJ2-7, with D uncertain. This TCR was recovered from a human donor in good health (CMV status not recorded). Some clones in this sample may be carry-over from other donors' samples. Sample: cultured PBMCs, taken from culture after CMV antigen stimulation. CDR3 sequence reads: CASSQEVSEIRAYEQYF. CDR3 bases: TGCGCCAGCAGCCAAGAAGTATCAGAGATCCGCGCCTACGAGCAGTACTTC.